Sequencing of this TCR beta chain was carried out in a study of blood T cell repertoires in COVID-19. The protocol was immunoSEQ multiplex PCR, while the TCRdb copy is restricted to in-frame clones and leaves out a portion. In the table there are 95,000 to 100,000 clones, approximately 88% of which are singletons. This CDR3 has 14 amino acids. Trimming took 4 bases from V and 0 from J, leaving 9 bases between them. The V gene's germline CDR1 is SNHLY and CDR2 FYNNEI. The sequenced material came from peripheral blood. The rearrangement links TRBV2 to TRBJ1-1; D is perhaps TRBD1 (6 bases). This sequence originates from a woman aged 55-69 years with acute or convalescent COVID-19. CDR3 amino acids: CASSGQEMNTEAFF. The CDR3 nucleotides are TGTGCCAGCAGTGGACAGGAGATGAACACTGAAGCTTTCTTT.